Below, 15 T cell receptor beta chains from the same sample are listed, as sequenced in a study of T cells in Graves' hyperthyroidism and ophthalmopathy. Authors of the study amplified TCR beta CDR3 regions from RNA transcripts. With the HTBI primer set, the TCR CDR3 went through a first round of RT-PCR. TCRdb reanalysed the multiplex PCR reads using MiXCR and keeps one entry per CDR3 protein. The repertoire holds about 300,000 distinct CDR3 sequences, with approximately 19% as singletons. The sequenced material came from blood. These TCRs come from a man aged 50 or older with Graves' ophthalmopathy.

The chain is built from TRBV20-1 and TRBJ2-1; 9 bases map to TRBD2. CDR3 length: 16 amino acids. CDR1 is DFQATT and CDR2 is SNEGSKA in the germline V gene (reference sequence). The CDR3 sequence: CRSHRGGRAPGNEQFF. CDR3 nucleotide sequence: TGCAGGTCCCATCGGGGCGGGAGGGCCCCGGGCAATGAGCAGTTCTTC.

This clonotype was detected many times. CDR3 coding DNA: TGTGCCAGCAGCCAAGGTAGGACTAGCGGGAGTGAGCAGTTCTTC. It is translated as CASSQGRTSGSEQFF. The chain couples TRBV3-1 to TRBJ2-1; 13 bases are a match to TRBD2. Trimming removed 1 base from V and 9 bases from J; junction bases left unmatched: 3. Germline V gene data show CDR1 as LGHDT and CDR2 as YNNKEL (reference sequence). This CDR3 has 15 residues.

This clonotype showed up many times. J is TRBJ1-5 and V is TRBV2, with D perhaps TRBD1 (6 bases). Trimming pared 6 bases from V and 8 bases from J, leaving 17 bases between. This CDR3 is built from 14 residues. The germline gives CDR1 SNHLY, CDR2 FYNNEI. CDR3 protein: CASRTTGGGEPQHF. The CDR3 DNA follows: TGTGCCAGCAGGACCACGGGGGGCGGGGAGCCCCAGCATTTT.

Many counts were recorded for this clonotype. The chain couples TRBV7-3 to TRBJ2-3; D is ambiguous. CDR3 length: 13 amino acids. V shed 1 base and J shed 2 bases, with 4 bases lying between them. Per germline, CDR1 SGHTA and CDR2 FQGTGA. The DNA of the CDR3 is TGTGCCAGCAGCTTAATCACCACAGATACGCAGTATTTT. Translation: CASSLITTDTQYF.

V usage is TRBV7-2 and J usage is TRBJ2-3; TRBD2 might be the D (6 bases). From germline, CDR1 is SGHTA and CDR2 FQGNSA. The CDR3 runs to 14 residues. Deletions cut 5 bases from V and 0 bases from J, with 9 bases between. CDR3 in amino acids: CASSPSDSTDTQYF. The CDR3 nucleotides read TGTGCCAGCAGCCCTAGCGATAGCACAGATACGCAGTATTTT. Filled out from reference TRBV7-2 and TRBJ2-3, the complete variable domain reads GAGVSQSPSNKVTEKGKDVELRCDPISGHTALYWYRQSLGQGLEFLIYFQGNSAPDKSGLPSDRFSAERTGGSVSTLTIQRTQQEDSAVYLCASSPSDSTDTQYFGPGTRLTVL.

A note on this clonotype: A much larger clone lies one base from this, so it may be a read error. Here the CDR3 reads CASSLQGWEQYF. The CDR3 nucleotides read TGTGCCAGCAGCCTACAGGGTTGGGAGCAGTACTTC. The gene calls are TRBV14 and TRBJ2-7; tentatively, D is TRBD1 (6 bases). This CDR3 is 12 amino acids long. Trimming removed 4 bases at V and 7 bases at J, with 11 bases between. Germline V gives CDR1 SGHDN, CDR2 FVKESK.

This clonotype was found many times. This chain links TRBV6-2 or TRBV6-3 with TRBJ2-7; weak D call: TRBD2 (6 bases). In germline, CDR1 is MNHEY, CDR2 SVGEGT. V gave up 0 bases and J gave up 2 bases, with 14 bases separating them. This CDR3 is built from 16 residues. The CDR3 reads CASSYSLGSGTYEQYF. The CDR3 nucleotides are TGTGCCAGCAGTTACTCCTTGGGTAGCGGAACCTACGAGCAGTACTTC.

The chain joins TRBV28 to TRBJ1-2; D is undetermined. The V end lost 8 bases, the J end lost 7 bases, and 17 bases lay between the germline ends. In germline, CDR1 is MDHEN, CDR2 SYDVKM. The CDR3 extends over 13 amino acids. CDR3 in amino acids: CASQSSRTGGYTF. The CDR3 DNA follows: TGTGCCAGCCAGTCATCACGGACCGGTGGCTACACCTTC.

The sample holds many counts of this clonotype. The chain joins TRBV7-6 to TRBJ2-7, with 9 nucleotides matching TRBD1. The germline gives CDR1 SGHVS, CDR2 FNYEAQ. The CDR3 covers 14 residues. The V gene end was trimmed by 0 bases and the J gene end by 5 bases; junction bases not matched to a gene: 2. The CDR3, as DNA: TGTGCCAGCAGCTTAGCGGACAGGGGCCACGAGCAGTACTTC. This gives the protein CASSLADRGHEQYF.

This clonotype was observed many times. The rearrangement uses TRBV18 and TRBJ2-7, with 10 bases matching TRBD2. The V gene end was trimmed by 0 bases and the J gene end by 3 bases; junction bases not matched to a gene: 2. Germline V lookup: CDR1 KGHSH, CDR2 LQKENI. This CDR3 is 15 amino acids long. CDR3 amino acids: CASSPPSSGSYEQYF. DNA of the CDR3: TGTGCCAGCTCACCACCGTCTAGCGGGAGCTACGAGCAGTACTTC.

Notes on this clonotype: This may arise from a read error, as a much more abundant clone is one base away. V usage is TRBV13 and J usage is TRBJ2-7; perhaps D is TRBD1 or TRBD2 (5 bases each). The CDR3 has 14 amino acids. Per the germline V gene, CDR1 is PRHDT and CDR2 is FYEKMQ (reference sequence). V was pared by 4 bases and J by 4 bases, with 14 bases between. This CDR3 reads CASSSQEARYEQYF. The CDR3 nucleotides are TGTGCCAGCAGCTCACAGGAGGCAAGGTACGAGCAGTACTTC. The complete variable domain, with remaining parts taken from reference TRBV13 and TRBJ2-7, reads AAGVIQSPRHLIKEKRETATLKCYPIPRHDTVYWYQQGPGQDPQFLISFYEKMQSDKGSIPDRFSAQQFSDYHSELNMSSLELGDSALYFCASSSQEARYEQYFGPGTRLTVT.

This clonotype was detected once. With a much larger clone just one base away, this may be a read error. This rearrangement joins TRBV12-3 or TRBV12-4 to TRBJ1-5; weak D call: TRBD1 (5 bases). The CDR3 consists of 16 residues. V gave up 5 bases and J gave up 0 bases, with 14 bases separating them. CDR3 DNA: TGTGCCAGCAGTAGTTTGGGGCTTCGTAGCAATCAGCCCCAGCATTTT. It translates to CASSSLGLRSNQPQHF.

This clonotype was observed a handful of times. This may arise from a read error, as a much more abundant clone is one base away. V is TRBV20-1 and J is TRBJ1-1, with D perhaps matching TRBD1 (6 bases). Trimming left V 7 bases short and J 1 base short, with 13 bases between. CDR3 length: 13 amino acids. CDR1 is DFQATT, CDR2 SNEGSKA, per germline (reference sequence). For the CDR3, the DNA is TGCAGTGAGCCGGGGGCGGGGAACACTGAAGCTTTCTTT. Amino acid sequence: CSEPGAGNTEAFF.

This clonotype was seen repeatedly, ten times or more. V and J are TRBV20-1 and TRBJ2-1; 9 bases line up with TRBD1. This CDR3 is built from 12 residues. From germline, CDR1 is DFQATT and CDR2 SNEGSKA (reference sequence). J lost 10 bases, V lost 3 bases, and 4 bases had no gene match. In DNA form, the CDR3 reads TGCAGTGCTAGGGACAGGGGTATCGAGCAGTTCTTC. Translation gives CSARDRGIEQFF.

This clonotype was seen many times. The chain carries TRBV2 and TRBJ2-7; D is possibly TRBD1 (6 bases). Between the trimmed V and J ends, which lost 5 bases and 3 bases, there was a span of 11 bases. The germline gives CDR1 SNHLY, CDR2 FYNNEI. The CDR3 loop spans 13 amino acids. CDR3 sequence reads: CASSKTGNYEQYF. The CDR3 DNA sequence: TGTGCCAGCAGTAAAACAGGGAACTACGAGCAGTACTTC.